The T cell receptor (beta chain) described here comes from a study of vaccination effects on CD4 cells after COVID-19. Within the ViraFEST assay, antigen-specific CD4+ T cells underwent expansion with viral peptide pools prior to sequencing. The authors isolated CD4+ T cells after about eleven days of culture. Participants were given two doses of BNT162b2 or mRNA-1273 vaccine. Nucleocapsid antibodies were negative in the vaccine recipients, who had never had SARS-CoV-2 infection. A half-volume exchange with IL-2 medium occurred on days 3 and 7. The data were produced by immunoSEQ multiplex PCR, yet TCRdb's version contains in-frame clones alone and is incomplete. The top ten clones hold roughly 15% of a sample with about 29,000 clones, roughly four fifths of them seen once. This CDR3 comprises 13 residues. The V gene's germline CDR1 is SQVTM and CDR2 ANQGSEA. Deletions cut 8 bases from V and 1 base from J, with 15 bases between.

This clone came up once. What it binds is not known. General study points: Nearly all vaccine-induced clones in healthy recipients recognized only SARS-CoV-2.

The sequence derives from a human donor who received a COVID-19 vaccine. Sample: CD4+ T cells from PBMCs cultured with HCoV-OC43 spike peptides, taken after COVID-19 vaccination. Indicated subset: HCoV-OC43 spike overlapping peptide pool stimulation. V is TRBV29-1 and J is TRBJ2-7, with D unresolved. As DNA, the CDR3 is TGCAGCTTTTCGGCAGGCGAATCCTACGAGCAGTACTTC. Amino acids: CSFSAGESYEQYF.